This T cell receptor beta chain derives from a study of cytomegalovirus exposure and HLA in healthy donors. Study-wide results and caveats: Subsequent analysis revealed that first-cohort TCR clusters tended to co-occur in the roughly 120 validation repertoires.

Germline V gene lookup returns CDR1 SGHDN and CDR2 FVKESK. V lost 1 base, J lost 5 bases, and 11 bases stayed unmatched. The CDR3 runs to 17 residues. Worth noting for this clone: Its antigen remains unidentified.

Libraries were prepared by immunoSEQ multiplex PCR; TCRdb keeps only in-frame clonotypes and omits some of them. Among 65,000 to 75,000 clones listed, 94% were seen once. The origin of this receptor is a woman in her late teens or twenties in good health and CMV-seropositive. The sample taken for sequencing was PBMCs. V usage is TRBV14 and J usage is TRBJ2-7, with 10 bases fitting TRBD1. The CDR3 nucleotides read TGTGCCAGCAGCCAAGTTTTAGACCGGGACAGGGGTCACGAGCAGTACTTC. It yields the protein CASSQVLDRDRGHEQYF.